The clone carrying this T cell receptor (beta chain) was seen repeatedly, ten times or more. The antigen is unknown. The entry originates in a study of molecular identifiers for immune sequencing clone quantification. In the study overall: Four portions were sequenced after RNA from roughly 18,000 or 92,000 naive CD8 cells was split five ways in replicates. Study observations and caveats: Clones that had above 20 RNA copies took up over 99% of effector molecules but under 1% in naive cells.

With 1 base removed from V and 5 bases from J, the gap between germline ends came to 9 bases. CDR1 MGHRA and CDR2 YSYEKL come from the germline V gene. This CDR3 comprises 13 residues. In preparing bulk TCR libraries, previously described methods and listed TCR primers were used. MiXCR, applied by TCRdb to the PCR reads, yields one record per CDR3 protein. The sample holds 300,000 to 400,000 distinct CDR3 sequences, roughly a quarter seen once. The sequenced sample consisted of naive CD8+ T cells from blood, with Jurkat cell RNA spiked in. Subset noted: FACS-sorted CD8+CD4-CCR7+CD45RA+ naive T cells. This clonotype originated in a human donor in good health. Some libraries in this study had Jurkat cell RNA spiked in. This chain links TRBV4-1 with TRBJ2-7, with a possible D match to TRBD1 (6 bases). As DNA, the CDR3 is TGCGCCAGCAGCCAAGCCGAGGGGGACGAGCAGTACTTC. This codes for CASSQAEGDEQYF.